The T cell receptor beta chain under discussion was sequenced for a study of T cells in Graves' hyperthyroidism and ophthalmopathy. This clonotype was counted between two and nine times. The antigen remains undetermined. The CDR3 has 15 residues. The germline V gene has CDR1 SGHAT and CDR2 FQDESV (reference sequence). Between the trimmed V and J ends, which lost 0 bases and 3 bases, there was a span of 8 bases. The study defined stable Graves' hyperthyroidism as no ophthalmopathy progression within 18 months. Clinicians diagnosed patients from clinical symptoms, serum thyroxine and TRAb, thyroid ultrasound and orbital computed tomography. Study results and caveats: Ophthalmopathy was identified by the model a median about seven months ahead of onset. Blood also showed most of the thyroid clonotypes that were expanded above 0.001.

Amplification of TCR beta CDR3 regions used RNA as the template. TCR CDR3 regions were first amplified by RT-PCR with HTBI primers. TCRdb used MiXCR to reprocess the multiplex PCR reads, holding one entry per CDR3 protein. The sample lists over 550,000 distinct CDR3 sequences, approximately 15% occurring once. The clonotype was recovered from a woman aged 18-30 years with Graves' hyperthyroidism. The sequenced material came from blood. The chain combines TRBV11-1 with TRBJ1-4, with D perhaps TRBD1 (5 bases). As DNA, the CDR3 is TGTGCCAGCAGCTTAGCTGGGGGATCTAATGAAAAACTGTTTTTT. This encodes CASSLAGGSNEKLFF.